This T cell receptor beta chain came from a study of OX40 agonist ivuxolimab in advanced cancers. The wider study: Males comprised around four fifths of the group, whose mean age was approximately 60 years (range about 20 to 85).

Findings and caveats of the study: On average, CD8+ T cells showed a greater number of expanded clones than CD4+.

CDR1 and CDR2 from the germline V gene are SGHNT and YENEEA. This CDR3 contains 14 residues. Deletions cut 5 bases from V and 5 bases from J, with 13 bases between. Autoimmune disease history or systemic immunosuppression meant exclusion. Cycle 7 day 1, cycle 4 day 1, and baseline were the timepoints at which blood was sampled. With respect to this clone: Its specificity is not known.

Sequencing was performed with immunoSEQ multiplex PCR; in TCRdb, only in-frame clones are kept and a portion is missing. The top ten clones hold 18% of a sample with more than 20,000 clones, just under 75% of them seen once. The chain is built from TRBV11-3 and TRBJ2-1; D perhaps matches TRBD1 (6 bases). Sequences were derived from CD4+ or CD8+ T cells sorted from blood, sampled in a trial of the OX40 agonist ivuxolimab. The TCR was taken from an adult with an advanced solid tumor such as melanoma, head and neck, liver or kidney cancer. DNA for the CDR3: TGTGCCAGCAGCCAGGGGATTCGGAACAATGAGCAGTTCTTC. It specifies CASSQGIRNNEQFF.